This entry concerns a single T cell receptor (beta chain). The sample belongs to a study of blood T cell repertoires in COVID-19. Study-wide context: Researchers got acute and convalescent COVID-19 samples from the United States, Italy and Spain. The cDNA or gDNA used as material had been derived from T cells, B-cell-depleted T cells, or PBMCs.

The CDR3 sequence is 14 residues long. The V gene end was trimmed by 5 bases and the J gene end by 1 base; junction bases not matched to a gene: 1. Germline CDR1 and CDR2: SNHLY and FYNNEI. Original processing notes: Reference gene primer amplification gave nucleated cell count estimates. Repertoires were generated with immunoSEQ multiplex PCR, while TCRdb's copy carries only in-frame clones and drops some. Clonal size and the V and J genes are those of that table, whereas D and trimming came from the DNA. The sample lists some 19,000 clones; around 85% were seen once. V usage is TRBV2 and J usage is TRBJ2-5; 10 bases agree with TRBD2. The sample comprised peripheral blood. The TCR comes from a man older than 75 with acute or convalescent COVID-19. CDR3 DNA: TGTGCCAGCAGTCGGACTAGCGGCCAAGAGACCCAGTACTTC. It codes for CASSRTSGQETQYF.